These T cell receptor beta chains were read from a single sample in a study of vaccination effects on CD4 cells after COVID-19. No antigen has been identified for these receptors. Sequencing used immunoSEQ multiplex PCR; TCRdb keeps in-frame clones, though not all of them. The sample carries some 77,000 clones, under 75% recorded once. Source: CD4+ T cells from PBMCs cultured with HCoV-OC43 spike peptides, taken before COVID-19 vaccination. The receptors here all came from a human donor who received a COVID-19 vaccine. The CDR3 runs from the conserved cysteine through the conserved F or W.

j_call	v_call	cdr3_aa
TRBJ2-3	TRBV5-1	CASSLRTGPSGHTDTQYF
TRBJ2-3	TRBV11-3	CASSLGGGTGGDTQYF
TRBJ1-3	TRBV2	CASSRDRGRVGNTIYF
TRBJ2-3	TRBV9	CASSAGFADTQYF
TRBJ1-1	TRBV10-1	CASSDQTGGDTEAFF
TRBJ1-3	TRBV29-1	CSVEEAGTGNTIYF
TRBJ2-3	TRBV13	CASSLKRGGFTDTQYF
TRBJ2-2	TRBV5-4	CASSLGGGAGTGELFF
TRBJ1-1	TRBV6-5	CASGTWGLNTEAFF
TRBJ2-3	TRBV12-3/TRBV12-4	CASSFQGNKQYF
TRBJ1-3	TRBV7-8	CASSFLSGNTIYF
TRBJ1-3	TRBV24-1	CATSDATGSGNTIYF
TRBJ2-1	TRBV6-4	CASSDLSGGKDEQFF
TRBJ1-3	TRBV5-1	CASSSTERGNTIYF
TRBJ1-2	TRBV6-5	CASSTGPRGGYTF
TRBJ2-1	TRBV19	CASGQGRGNEQFF
TRBJ2-5	TRBV3-1/TRBV3-2	CASSSERGSQETQYF
TRBJ1-5	TRBV30	CAWSVGGQDQPQHF